One T cell receptor (beta chain) is described in this entry. As yet, its antigen is unknown. Trimming shortened V by 5 bases and J by 6 bases, and 10 bases separated the two germline ends. The CDR3 spans 12 residues. The germline CDR1 and CDR2 sequences are MNHNS and SASEGT. These data come from a study of cytotoxic CD8 clonotypes in ibrutinib-treated CLL. Clones were sequenced by immunoSEQ multiplex PCR, and TCRdb holds only the in-frame ones, with some missing. The table includes approximately 84,000 clones, roughly 86% detected once. The study, taken as a whole, reports: Baseline clonality, higher than in age-matched healthy donors, tracked circulating CD8+ T-cell counts.

This sample comprised PBMCs, obtained before ibrutinib treatment. The rearrangement joins TRBV6-1 to TRBJ1-1; the D gene is possibly TRBD1 (5 bases). The clonotype was recovered from a human donor with chronic lymphocytic leukemia. This CDR3 reads CASSRVGAEAFF. The CDR3 DNA follows: TGTGCCAGCAGTCGGGTGGGGGCTGAAGCTTTCTTT.